This T cell receptor beta chain was observed in a study of T cells in localized non-small cell lung cancer. TCRdb's copy holds only in-frame clones and misses some; the assay was immunoSEQ multiplex PCR. The profile shows under 55,000 clones, around 80% of them singletons. Germline V gene lookup returns CDR1 ENHRY and CDR2 SYGVKD. The CDR3 runs 13 residues. Trimming stripped 11 bases from V and 5 bases from J, with 18 bases between. The origin of this receptor is a woman aged 35 to 75 with stage II lung adenocarcinoma. This chain joins TRBV10-3 and TRBJ1-1, with a possible D match to TRBD1 (5 bases). This material consisted of PBMCs, taken before any cancer treatment. The CDR3, as DNA: TGTGCCGCACGAGGGACGGAGGAGACTGAAGCTTTCTTT. It codes for CAARGTEETEAFF.